In this sample, the clone carrying this T cell receptor (beta chain) turned up many times. Germline assignment: CDR1 MNHNS and CDR2 SASEGT. The CDR3 sequence is 15 residues long. Germline trimming cut 5 bases from V and 2 bases from J; bases unmatched to any gene: 7. These data are taken from a study of tumor-infiltrating lymphocytes in primary liver carcinoma. Total RNA (around 510 ng) served as template for TCR beta cDNA synthesis primed by a constant-region primer. ARM-PCR, slightly modified, supplied the TCR beta libraries through three nested multiplex PCR rounds. It was with TRBV1-TRBV30 forward primers and a C-beta reverse primer that the first two PCR rounds were run, at around 9 cycles each. TCRdb re-analysed the multiplex PCR reads in MiXCR, keeping a single row per CDR3 protein. The sample includes around 88,000 distinct CDR3 sequences, 68% of them seen just once. Unsorted bulk tissue, about 20-32 mg of it, served as the source for co-extraction of RNA and DNA.

The V call is TRBV6-1, the J call TRBJ2-7, with TRBD1 identical over 9 bases. What was sequenced was tumor-adjacent normal liver tissue. This sequence was found in a man between 40 and 49 years old with primary liver carcinoma and hepatitis B virus infection. The CDR3 protein is CASSNGQGTTYEQYF. For the CDR3, the DNA is TGTGCCAGCAGTAACGGACAGGGGACCACCTACGAGCAGTACTTC.